This is a list of T cell receptor beta chains from one sample in a study of blood T cell repertoires in COVID-19. Measured with immunoSEQ multiplex PCR; TCRdb has only the in-frame clones, and not every one. The sample records some 35,000 clones, around 82% being singletons. Sample: peripheral blood. These receptors were obtained from a man aged 50 to 59 with acute or convalescent COVID-19. The CDR3 runs from the conserved cysteine through the conserved F or W.

J gene | V gene | CDR3 protein
TRBJ2-3 | TRBV28 | CASSPGGQTDTQYF
TRBJ2-1 | TRBV5-5 | CASSLGRKLAGESYNEQFF
TRBJ1-2 | TRBV5-5 | CASSLVSREAYGYTF
TRBJ2-4 | TRBV15 | CATSRVRSGTGAKNIQYF
TRBJ1-6 | TRBV19 | CASHTGNSPLHF
TRBJ1-5 | TRBV9 | CASSVDEDQPQHF
TRBJ1-6 | TRBV19 | CASTPRDSNSPLHF
TRBJ2-5 | TRBV11-2 | CASSLGTGGQETQYF
TRBJ1-5 | TRBV1 | CTSSQDTEGRNQPQHF
TRBJ2-2 | TRBV7-2 | CASSASGTGGTGELFF
TRBJ1-6 | TRBV5-1 | CASSPESGQHSPLHF
TRBJ1-1 | TRBV10-1 | CASRQSMNTEAFF
TRBJ2-1 | TRBV9 | CASSNYPIAAPSNEQFF
TRBJ1-3 | TRBV7-9 | CASRYISGNTIYF
TRBJ2-7 | TRBV4-1 | CASSHGTGVGYEQYF
TRBJ2-5 | TRBV5-4 | CASSKAGETQYF
TRBJ1-2 | TRBV30 | CAWSVDRGNYGYTF
TRBJ2-7 | TRBV19 | CASKRDGHSYEQYF
TRBJ2-7 | TRBV4-2 | CASSQVDRVSYEQYF
TRBJ1-2 | TRBV14 | CASSHTGQGYYGYTF
TRBJ1-3 | TRBV6-2/TRBV6-3 | CASSDRGNTIYF
TRBJ1-2 | TRBV5-1 | CASSLAALGEAGDSYGYTF
TRBJ1-4 | TRBV4-1 | CASSQDESWSGEKLFF
TRBJ2-1 | TRBV10-2 | CASSPLSGRDEQFF
TRBJ1-5 | TRBV5-5 | CASRHDRASNQPQHF
TRBJ2-4 | TRBV19 | CASSINRGAAKNIQYF
TRBJ1-2 | TRBV5-4 | CASSLELNANYGYTF
TRBJ1-2 | TRBV28 | CASSFNGGLDYTF
TRBJ1-1 | TRBV18 | CASSPWDRDKRF
TRBJ2-1 | TRBV4-1 | CASSRGQGVDNEQFF
TRBJ1-6 | TRBV9 | CASSPQGWGDSPLHF
TRBJ2-5 | TRBV11-2 | CASSPRGTFQETQYF
TRBJ2-6 | TRBV30 | CAWSVEADPGPGANVLTF
TRBJ2-7 | TRBV27 | CASRTVPGYEQYF
TRBJ1-5 | TRBV11-2 | CASSFSGIQPQHF
TRBJ2-1 | TRBV6-5 | CASNPGTEGNEQFF
TRBJ2-1 | TRBV7-9 | CASSDKHNGELPYNEQFF
TRBJ2-2 | TRBV6-5 | CASGTGASNTGELFF
TRBJ2-1 | TRBV2 | CASRSDRYNEQFF
TRBJ2-7 | TRBV5-5 | CASSLGVTSKHEQYF